This T cell receptor beta chain was documented in a study of cytomegalovirus exposure and HLA in healthy donors. The PCR was carried out with 60 Vbeta primers and 13 Jbeta primers. Generated by immunoSEQ multiplex PCR, the TCRdb table keeps only in-frame clones and is missing some. The sample holds 130,000 to 150,000 clones, roughly 80% seen once. Of note for this clone: Its target is not known.

General study findings and limits: Highly shared variants forming one cluster were likely a sequencing artifact. Presence/absence analyses took donor sequencing depth as roughly uniform. It was only CMV serostatus that was available as immune exposure information.

CDR1 is MDHEN and CDR2 is SYDVKM in the germline V gene. J gave up 0 bases and V 6 bases, and 4 bases lay outside the gene matches. CDR3 length: 14 residues. The source of this sequence is a man in his forties in good health and CMV-seropositive. The genes are TRBV28 and TRBJ1-2; 7 nucleotides agree with TRBD1. Sequencing used PBMCs. Written as DNA, the CDR3 is TGTGCCAGCAGCCGGGGGACAGCTAACTATGGCTACACCTTC. Residues: CASSRGTANYGYTF.